A selection of T cell receptor beta chains follows, all from one sample in a study of blood T cell repertoires in COVID-19. The repertoire was sequenced with immunoSEQ multiplex PCR; TCRdb's copy has only in-frame clones and lacks some. The sample consists of about 160,000 clones, over 70% of them appearing once. What was sequenced was PBMCs or T cells enriched from blood (not recorded which). Every receptor here comes from a woman aged 40 to 50 with acute COVID-19. CDR3s include the opening cysteine and the closing phenylalanine or tryptophan. A D gene is named only where the DNA matches it firmly. Size values are once, few and many counts, or a class for expanded clones, and some rows have none.

.	.	TRBV7-9	TRBJ2-2	CASSLYGRVAGELFF	TGTGCCAGCAGCTTATACGGGAGAGTCGCCGGGGAGCTGTTTTTT
.	once	TRBV5-1	TRBJ1-6	CASSLVSAVNSPLHF	TGCGCCAGCAGCTTGGTTAGTGCCGTTAATTCACCCCTCCACTTT
.	.	TRBV2	TRBJ1-2	CASSGQLVHGYTF	TGTGCCAGCAGTGGTCAGTTGGTGCATGGCTACACCTTC
TRBD1	few	TRBV7-2	TRBJ2-5	CASSSPPGQGKGVRETQYF	TGTGCCAGCAGCTCCCCACCGGGACAGGGCAAGGGGGTTCGGGAGACCCAGTACTTC
.	.	TRBV24-1	TRBJ1-2	CATSDFSGYTF	TGTGCCACCAGTGATTTTAGTGGCTACACCTTC
TRBD2	.	TRBV6-5	TRBJ2-1	CASSYSSAGVFNEQFF	TGTGCCAGCAGTTACTCGTCTGCGGGAGTTTTTAATGAGCAGTTCTTC
TRBD1	few	TRBV2	TRBJ1-2	CATLGPGQHYGYTF	TGTGCCACCCTCGGCCCGGGACAGCACTATGGCTACACCTTC
TRBD1	few	TRBV4-2	TRBJ2-6	CASSHAGTGSSGANVLTF	TGTGCCAGCAGCCACGCCGGGACAGGGAGCTCTGGGGCCAACGTCCTGACTTTC
TRBD2	.	TRBV6-5	TRBJ2-3	CASSYATSGNTDTQYF	TGTGCCAGCAGTTACGCAACTAGCGGCAATACAGATACGCAGTATTTT
TRBD2	.	TRBV5-4	TRBJ2-3	CASSLAAGVADTQYF	TGTGCCAGCAGCTTGGCGGCGGGAGTAGCGGATACGCAGTATTTT
.	.	TRBV6-6	TRBJ1-2	CASSSYDGWVDLGYTF	TGTGCCAGCAGTTCTTATGACGGGTGGGTCGACCTTGGCTACACCTTC
.	.	TRBV7-8	TRBJ2-2	CASSLKLAGNTGELFF	TGTGCCAGCAGCTTAAAACTAGCCGGGAACACCGGGGAGCTGTTTTTT
.	.	TRBV5-5	TRBJ2-1	CASSLGHTFNEQFF	TGTGCCAGCAGCCTCGGACATACGTTCAATGAGCAGTTCTTC
.	few	TRBV15	TRBJ1-1	CATSRPRANTEAFF	TGTGCCACCAGCAGACCCAGGGCGAACACTGAAGCTTTCTTT
TRBD1	.	TRBV27	TRBJ1-4	CASSPGTGWATNEKLFF	TGTGCCAGCAGCCCCGGGACAGGGTGGGCAACTAATGAAAAACTGTTTTTT
.	.	TRBV5-4	TRBJ1-4	CASSRDTDEKLFF	TGTGCCAGCAGCCGGGACACCGATGAAAAACTGTTTTTT
.	.	TRBV19	TRBJ2-2	CASSIHFRVGYTGELFF	TGTGCCAGTAGTATACATTTCAGGGTAGGGTACACCGGGGAGCTGTTTTTT